These 9 T cell receptor beta chains were all obtained from the same sample, sequenced in a study of identical twins. TCRdb independently ran MiXCR on the 5' RACE reads; one entry per CDR3 protein. The sample holds roughly 700,000 distinct CDR3 sequences, more than 6.5% seen once. These sequences were also reported in another study, on yellow fever vaccine responses in identical twins.

What was sequenced was PBMCs. These receptors were taken from a woman between 18 and 29 years old in good health.

This clonotype has a count of ten or more. V is TRBV5-1 and J is TRBJ2-2; 10 bases align to TRBD2. The J segment lost 1 base and the V segment lost 0 bases, leaving 3 bases of the junction unmatched. Germline CDR1 reads SGHRS; CDR2 reads YFSETQ. This CDR3 region has 17 residues. The CDR3 sequence is CASSLGLAGENTGELFF. As DNA, the CDR3 is TGCGCCAGCAGCTTGGGTCTAGCGGGAGAGAACACCGGGGAGCTGTTTTTT.

This clonotype was detected ten times or more. The chain carries TRBV29-1 and TRBJ2-7; D is unclear. The CDR3 runs 14 residues. The ends were cut back, 0 bases at V and 2 bases at J, with 11 bases in the middle. Germline lookup yields CDR1 SQVTM and CDR2 ANQGSEA. CDR3 coding DNA: TGCAGCGTTGAAGAGGACGGCGGAACCTACGAGCAGTACTTC. Translating it yields CSVEEDGGTYEQYF.

This clonotype was counted many times. The chain links TRBV20-1 to TRBJ1-4, with 7 bases lining up with TRBD1. V trimming: 2 bases; J trimming: 6 bases; junction bases outside the gene matches: 6. The CDR3 covers 14 residues. In germline, CDR1 is DFQATT, CDR2 SNEGSKA (reference sequence). CDR3 DNA: TGCAGTGCTAGACGGGACAGAGGGGATGAAAAACTGTTTTTT. It translates to CSARRDRGDEKLFF.

This clonotype came up a few times. This sequence joins TRBV27 and TRBJ2-3; 8 nucleotides match TRBD2. J was trimmed by 5 bases and V by 5 bases; bases with no gene match: 9. CDR3 length: 15 amino acids. The germline CDR1 and CDR2 sequences are MNHEY and SMNVEV (reference sequence). CDR3 loop: CASSHPAGVGDTQYF. CDR3 DNA sequence: TGTGCCAGCAGTCACCCAGCGGGAGTCGGAGATACGCAGTATTTT.

In this sample, this clonotype turned up a few times. The V gene is TRBV7-2, the J gene TRBJ2-3; 7 bases are a match to TRBD1. After removal of 8 bases from V and 3 bases from J, the junction contained 8 bases not matched to a gene. Germline CDR1 reads SGHTA; CDR2 reads FQGNSA. The CDR3 loop spans 14 amino acids. This chain's CDR3 is CASGETGKTDTQYF. The CDR3 nucleotides read TGTGCCAGCGGAGAGACAGGGAAAACAGATACGCAGTATTTT.

This clonotype was observed a handful of times. This chain uses TRBV2 with TRBJ2-7, with a weak D call TRBD2 (7 bases). The germline gives CDR1 SNHLY, CDR2 FYNNEI. The CDR3 has 15 amino acids. Between the trimmed V and J ends, which lost 1 base and 4 bases, there was a span of 14 bases. The CDR3 nucleotides read TGTGCCAGCAGTGAAGAGGCAGGGAGGGGGTACGAGCAGTACTTC. It specifies CASSEEAGRGYEQYF.

V is TRBV12-3 or TRBV12-4 and J is TRBJ1-1; tentative D call: TRBD1 (5 bases). Trimming took off 8 bases at V and 0 bases at J, with 13 bases between the two ends. The CDR3 consists of 14 residues. CDR3 nucleotides: TGTGCCAGCGTTGCGGGACGAATGAACACTGAAGCTTTCTTT. Its translation is CASVAGRMNTEAFF.

The chain couples TRBV5-4 to TRBJ1-2, with D possibly being TRBD1 (5 bases). Germline V gene sequence: CDR1 SGHNT, CDR2 YYREEE (reference sequence). The ends were cut back, 2 bases at V and 2 bases at J, with 13 bases in the middle. The CDR3 is made up of 15 amino acids. CDR3 DNA: TGTGCCAGCAGCTTTTTGTCGGGGCCCAACTATGGCTACACCTTC. Residues: CASSFLSGPNYGYTF.

This clonotype was observed at least ten times. The chain's CDR3 is CASRYLAGELFF. The CDR3 nucleotides are TGTGCCAGCAGATACCTAGCCGGGGAGCTGTTTTTT. This chain connects TRBV28 to TRBJ2-2; D gene uncertain. CDR3 length: 12 amino acids. The germline V gene encodes CDR1 MDHEN and CDR2 SYDVKM. V was cut by 6 bases and J by 6 bases, with 8 bases left in between.